Listed below are T cell receptor beta chains from one sample, sequenced in a study of T cell repertoires in cytomegalovirus infection. One entry per CDR3 protein results from TCRdb running MiXCR on the reads. The profile shows a few hundred thousand distinct CDR3 sequences, over 15% of them singletons. Sequencing used CD8+ T cells from PBMCs. Source of these receptors: a human donor in good health (CMV status not recorded). Some clones in this sample may be carry-over from other donors' samples. CDR3s include the opening cysteine and the closing phenylalanine or tryptophan. D genes are given only for firm matches. Expanded clones get a size class; other rows say once, few or many, or leave the size out.

j_gene: TRBJ2-1
d_gene: TRBD2
len: 16
v_gene: TRBV7-2
abundance: -
CDR3nt: TGTGCCAGCAGCTTAGTCCTAGCGGGGGGTAGGGATGAGCAGTTCTTC
CDR3aa: CASSLVLAGGRDEQFF

j_gene: TRBJ1-2
d_gene: -
len: 15
v_gene: TRBV19
abundance: -
CDR3nt: TGTGCCAGTAGTATAGGGGACCCCCCGGCCTATGGCTACACCTTC
CDR3aa: CASSIGDPPAYGYTF

j_gene: TRBJ1-1
d_gene: TRBD1
len: 16
v_gene: TRBV7-6
abundance: -
CDR3nt: TGTGCCAGCAGCTTAGGCCCTCCCGGACAGGGCACTGAAGCTTTCTTT
CDR3aa: CASSLGPPGQGTEAFF

j_gene: TRBJ1-5
d_gene: -
len: 14
v_gene: TRBV6-2/TRBV6-3
abundance: -
CDR3nt: TGTGCCAGCAGTGCATCAGGGACTAATCAGCCCCAGCATTTT
CDR3aa: CASSASGTNQPQHF

j_gene: TRBJ2-1
d_gene: TRBD2
len: 17
v_gene: TRBV7-9
abundance: many
CDR3nt: TGTGCCAGCAGCCCTCGGGTGCTAGCGGGGGCTTACAATGAGCAGTTCTTC
CDR3aa: CASSPRVLAGAYNEQFF

j_gene: TRBJ1-2
d_gene: -
len: 17
v_gene: TRBV6-5
abundance: few
CDR3nt: TGTGCCAGCAGTTACTCTACACTGGACAGTATCGAGGATGGCTACACCTTC
CDR3aa: CASSYSTLDSIEDGYTF

j_gene: TRBJ1-2
d_gene: -
len: 13
v_gene: TRBV7-4
abundance: many
CDR3nt: TGTGCCAGCAGCTTGTACAGGGATTGTGGCTACACCTTC
CDR3aa: CASSLYRDCGYTF

j_gene: TRBJ2-7
d_gene: -
len: 13
v_gene: TRBV4-1
abundance: many
CDR3nt: TGCGCCAGCAGCCAAAGGGACAACTACGAGCAGTACTTC
CDR3aa: CASSQRDNYEQYF

j_gene: TRBJ2-7
d_gene: TRBD2
len: 13
v_gene: TRBV12-3/TRBV12-4
abundance: -
CDR3nt: TGTGCCAGCAATCCGGGGGGGAGTCACGAGCAGTACTTC
CDR3aa: CASNPGGSHEQYF

j_gene: TRBJ2-7
d_gene: TRBD2
len: 15
v_gene: TRBV3-1
abundance: few
CDR3nt: TGTGCCAGCAGCCAAGATGGCGGGGGACCCTACGAGCAGTACTTC
CDR3aa: CASSQDGGGPYEQYF

j_gene: TRBJ2-3
d_gene: TRBD1
len: 15
v_gene: TRBV7-2
abundance: many
CDR3nt: TGTGCCAGCAGCTTCTTACAGGGGGGCACAGATACGCAGTATTTT
CDR3aa: CASSFLQGGTDTQYF

j_gene: TRBJ1-6
d_gene: -
len: 13
v_gene: TRBV9
abundance: -
CDR3nt: TGTGCCAGCAGCGTAGTTTCGACTTCACCCCTCCACTTT
CDR3aa: CASSVVSTSPLHF

j_gene: TRBJ2-3
d_gene: TRBD1
len: 16
v_gene: TRBV18
abundance: many
CDR3nt: TGTGCCAGCTCACCGGGGGACAGCTACGGTGCAGATACGCAGTATTTT
CDR3aa: CASSPGDSYGADTQYF

j_gene: TRBJ1-2
d_gene: -
len: 20
v_gene: TRBV20-1
abundance: -
CDR3nt: TGCAGTGCTAGAGACTCCCTTTATGGGGTTTCGAGAGCCGACATCTATGGCTACACCTTC
CDR3aa: CSARDSLYGVSRADIYGYTF

j_gene: TRBJ2-2
d_gene: TRBD1
len: 18
v_gene: TRBV7-6
abundance: once
CDR3nt: TGTGCCAGCAGCTTAGGCGGGACAGGGTCGTTGAACACCGGGGAGCTGTTTTTT
CDR3aa: CASSLGGTGSLNTGELFF

j_gene: TRBJ2-2
d_gene: TRBD2
len: 14
v_gene: TRBV7-2
abundance: many
CDR3nt: TGTGCCAGCAGCCCCGGGACTAGTACCGGGGAGCTGTTTTTT
CDR3aa: CASSPGTSTGELFF

j_gene: TRBJ2-7
d_gene: TRBD2
len: 18
v_gene: TRBV4-1
abundance: -
CDR3nt: TGCGCCAGCAGCCAAAACTCCGGGACTAGCGGGGGCTTTTACGAGCAGTACTTC
CDR3aa: CASSQNSGTSGGFYEQYF

j_gene: TRBJ2-3
d_gene: TRBD2
len: 17
v_gene: TRBV9
abundance: -
CDR3nt: TGTGCCAGCAGCGGAGGCAGAACTAGCGGGGGGGCACATACGCAGTATTTT
CDR3aa: CASSGGRTSGGAHTQYF

j_gene: TRBJ1-4
d_gene: TRBD1
len: 17
v_gene: TRBV7-9
abundance: -
CDR3nt: TGTGCCAGCAGCTTACGTCAGGGGGCTGGGGTTGATGAAAAACTGTTTTTT
CDR3aa: CASSLRQGAGVDEKLFF

j_gene: TRBJ2-5
d_gene: -
len: 15
v_gene: TRBV7-2
abundance: many
CDR3nt: TGTGCCAGCAGCTTACTAGGGACCGTTAAAGAGACCCAGTACTTC
CDR3aa: CASSLLGTVKETQYF

j_gene: TRBJ1-1
d_gene: -
len: 13
v_gene: TRBV6-1
abundance: many
CDR3nt: TGTGCCAGCATGAAAGGGGTGAACACTGAAGCTTTCTTT
CDR3aa: CASMKGVNTEAFF

j_gene: TRBJ1-3
d_gene: TRBD1
len: 15
v_gene: TRBV28
abundance: many
CDR3nt: TGTGCCAGCAGTTTAGGGACAGCCGTGGGAAACACCATATATTTT
CDR3aa: CASSLGTAVGNTIYF

j_gene: TRBJ1-2
d_gene: -
len: 12
v_gene: TRBV12-3/TRBV12-4
abundance: -
CDR3nt: TGTGCCAGCCAATTTGTCGGCTATGGCTACTCCTTC
CDR3aa: CASQFVGYGYSF

j_gene: TRBJ1-2
d_gene: TRBD1
len: 11
v_gene: TRBV11-2
abundance: many
CDR3nt: TGTGCCACATCAACAGGGGATGGCTACACCTTC
CDR3aa: CATSTGDGYTF

j_gene: TRBJ1-6
d_gene: -
len: 14
v_gene: TRBV7-9
abundance: few
CDR3nt: TGTGCCAGCAGCTTAGGGCAGGGTGGATCACCCCTCCACTTT
CDR3aa: CASSLGQGGSPLHF

j_gene: TRBJ1-6
d_gene: TRBD1
len: 14
v_gene: TRBV27
abundance: few
CDR3nt: TGTGCCAGCAGACCCTGGGACAGACATTCACCCCTCCACTTT
CDR3aa: CASRPWDRHSPLHF

j_gene: TRBJ1-2
d_gene: -
len: 14
v_gene: TRBV7-2
abundance: many
CDR3nt: TGTGCCAGCAGCTCGTGGACACCAAGGAATGGCTACACCTTC
CDR3aa: CASSSWTPRNGYTF

j_gene: TRBJ2-1
d_gene: -
len: 11
v_gene: TRBV6-2/TRBV6-3
abundance: few
CDR3nt: TGTGCCAGCAGTTACTTGCGTGAGCAGTTCTTC
CDR3aa: CASSYLREQFF

j_gene: TRBJ1-1
d_gene: -
len: 13
v_gene: TRBV7-2
abundance: many
CDR3nt: TGTGCCAGCAGGGGACAAACGAACACTGAAGCTTTCTTT
CDR3aa: CASRGQTNTEAFF

j_gene: TRBJ2-2
d_gene: TRBD2
len: 17
v_gene: TRBV7-2
abundance: few
CDR3nt: TGTGCCAGCAGCTTAGGTGGACTAGCGCTTGGCACCGGGGAGCTGTTTTTT
CDR3aa: CASSLGGLALGTGELFF

j_gene: TRBJ2-7
d_gene: -
len: 13
v_gene: TRBV28
abundance: -
CDR3nt: TGTGCCAGCAGTTTAAGCGATACCTACGAGCAGTACTTC
CDR3aa: CASSLSDTYEQYF

j_gene: TRBJ2-2
d_gene: -
len: 15
v_gene: TRBV7-3
abundance: -
CDR3nt: TGTGCCAGCAGCTTAATTCACGGGCACACCGGGGAGCTGTTTTTT
CDR3aa: CASSLIHGHTGELFF

j_gene: TRBJ1-5
d_gene: -
len: 13
v_gene: TRBV7-9
abundance: -
CDR3nt: TGTGCCAGCAGCCCGTCCTCAAGCCAGCCCCAGCATTTT
CDR3aa: CASSPSSSQPQHF

j_gene: TRBJ1-4
d_gene: -
len: 17
v_gene: TRBV7-6
abundance: many
CDR3nt: TGTGCCAGCAGCTTATTGGTCGGTCAAGGCTTCAATGAAAAACTGTTTTTT
CDR3aa: CASSLLVGQGFNEKLFF

j_gene: TRBJ2-7
d_gene: TRBD1
len: 14
v_gene: TRBV7-6
abundance: many
CDR3nt: TGTGCCAGCAGCTATGGACAGGGCGAAGGCGAGCAGTACTTC
CDR3aa: CASSYGQGEGEQYF

j_gene: TRBJ2-3
d_gene: TRBD1
len: 16
v_gene: TRBV5-1
abundance: few
CDR3nt: TGCGCCAGCAGCTTCCAGACAGGGGGCATGAGGGATACGCAGTATTTT
CDR3aa: CASSFQTGGMRDTQYF

j_gene: TRBJ2-1
d_gene: TRBD1
len: 16
v_gene: TRBV4-3
abundance: few
CDR3nt: TGCGCCAGCAGCCAAGATGCCGGGGACAGGGGCGATGAGCAGTTCTTC
CDR3aa: CASSQDAGDRGDEQFF

j_gene: TRBJ2-7
d_gene: TRBD1
len: 13
v_gene: TRBV28
abundance: many
CDR3nt: TGTGCCAGCAGTTTTACAGGGGACTACGAGCAGTACTTC
CDR3aa: CASSFTGDYEQYF

j_gene: TRBJ2-1
d_gene: TRBD2
len: 15
v_gene: TRBV7-9
abundance: many
CDR3nt: TGTGCCAGCAGCTTGCTCGGGGGGATCAACAATGAGCAGTTCTTC
CDR3aa: CASSLLGGINNEQFF

j_gene: TRBJ2-7
d_gene: -
len: 12
v_gene: TRBV29-1
abundance: many
CDR3nt: TGCAGCGTTGACGGAGGGGACTACGAGCAGTACTTC
CDR3aa: CSVDGGDYEQYF

j_gene: TRBJ2-3
d_gene: TRBD2
len: 16
v_gene: TRBV6-5
abundance: -
CDR3nt: TGTGCCAGCAGTCCCACTAGCGGGGTAACCACAGATACGCAGTATTTT
CDR3aa: CASSPTSGVTTDTQYF

j_gene: TRBJ1-1
d_gene: TRBD1
len: 14
v_gene: TRBV5-5
abundance: -
CDR3nt: TGTGCCGGCAGCCTCGGACAGGGGAACACTGAAGCTTTCTTT
CDR3aa: CAGSLGQGNTEAFF

j_gene: TRBJ1-1
d_gene: -
len: 17
v_gene: TRBV7-2
abundance: many
CDR3nt: TGTGCCAGCAGCTTAGTAGTGGTTGGGGCGACGAACACTGAAGCTTTCTTT
CDR3aa: CASSLVVVGATNTEAFF

j_gene: TRBJ2-7
d_gene: -
len: 11
v_gene: TRBV5-1
abundance: few
CDR3nt: TGCGCCAGCGGGCAGGAAAACGAGCAGTACTTC
CDR3aa: CASGQENEQYF

j_gene: TRBJ2-7
d_gene: TRBD1
len: 16
v_gene: TRBV4-2
abundance: -
CDR3nt: TGTGCCAGCAGCCAAGAGGACAGGGCTACTCCCTACGAGCAGTACTTC
CDR3aa: CASSQEDRATPYEQYF

j_gene: TRBJ1-1
d_gene: -
len: 13
v_gene: TRBV28
abundance: many
CDR3nt: TGTGCCAGCAGTTTAAGTAAGAACACTGAAGCTTTCTTT
CDR3aa: CASSLSKNTEAFF

j_gene: TRBJ1-2
d_gene: TRBD1
len: 15
v_gene: TRBV11-1
abundance: many
CDR3nt: TGTGCCAGCAGCTTATACGGGACAGCCTTTGATGGCTACACCTTC
CDR3aa: CASSLYGTAFDGYTF

j_gene: TRBJ1-5
d_gene: TRBD1
len: 14
v_gene: TRBV20-1
abundance: -
CDR3nt: TGCAGTGCTGGGGACAGGGAAGACAATCAGCCCCAGCATTTT
CDR3aa: CSAGDREDNQPQHF

j_gene: TRBJ1-1
d_gene: TRBD1
len: 14
v_gene: TRBV7-9
abundance: many
CDR3nt: TGTGCCAGCAGCCACACAGGGGGAAACACTGAAGCTTTCTTT
CDR3aa: CASSHTGGNTEAFF

j_gene: TRBJ1-1
d_gene: -
len: 13
v_gene: TRBV2
abundance: few
CDR3nt: TGTGCCAGCACCTACAGGGTGGGGACTGAAGCTTTCTTT
CDR3aa: CASTYRVGTEAFF

j_gene: TRBJ2-5
d_gene: -
len: 15
v_gene: TRBV9
abundance: -
CDR3nt: TGTGCCAGCAGCGAAAACCCAGGGTCTTACGAGACCCAGTACTTC
CDR3aa: CASSENPGSYETQYF

j_gene: TRBJ2-7
d_gene: -
len: 16
v_gene: TRBV12-3/TRBV12-4
abundance: many
CDR3nt: TGTGCCAGCAGTTTAGCCGGGGTAGCGTGGTCCCACGAGCAGTACTTC
CDR3aa: CASSLAGVAWSHEQYF

j_gene: TRBJ1-1
d_gene: -
len: 14
v_gene: TRBV29-1
abundance: many
CDR3nt: TGCAGCGTCGCTTGGGAGGGAGGAAACACTGAAGCTTTCTTT
CDR3aa: CSVAWEGGNTEAFF

j_gene: TRBJ1-2
d_gene: -
len: 14
v_gene: TRBV28
abundance: few
CDR3nt: TGTGCCAGCAGTACAGGGCTTTCGAGCTATGGCTACACCTTC
CDR3aa: CASSTGLSSYGYTF